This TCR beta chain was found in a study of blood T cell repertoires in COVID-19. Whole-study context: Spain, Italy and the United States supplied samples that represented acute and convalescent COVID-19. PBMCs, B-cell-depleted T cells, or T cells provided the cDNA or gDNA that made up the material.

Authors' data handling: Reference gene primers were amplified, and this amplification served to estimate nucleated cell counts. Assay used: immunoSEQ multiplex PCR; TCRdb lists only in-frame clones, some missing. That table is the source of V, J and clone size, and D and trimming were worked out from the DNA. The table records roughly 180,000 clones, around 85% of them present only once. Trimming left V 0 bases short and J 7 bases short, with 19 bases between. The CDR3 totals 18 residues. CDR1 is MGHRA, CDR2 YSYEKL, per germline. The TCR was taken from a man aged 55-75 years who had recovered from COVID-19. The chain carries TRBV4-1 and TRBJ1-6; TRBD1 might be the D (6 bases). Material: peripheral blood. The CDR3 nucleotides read TGCGCCAGCAGCCAAGATTACGGTTTACGGGGGGCAAATTCACCCCTCCACTTT. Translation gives CASSQDYGLRGANSPLHF.